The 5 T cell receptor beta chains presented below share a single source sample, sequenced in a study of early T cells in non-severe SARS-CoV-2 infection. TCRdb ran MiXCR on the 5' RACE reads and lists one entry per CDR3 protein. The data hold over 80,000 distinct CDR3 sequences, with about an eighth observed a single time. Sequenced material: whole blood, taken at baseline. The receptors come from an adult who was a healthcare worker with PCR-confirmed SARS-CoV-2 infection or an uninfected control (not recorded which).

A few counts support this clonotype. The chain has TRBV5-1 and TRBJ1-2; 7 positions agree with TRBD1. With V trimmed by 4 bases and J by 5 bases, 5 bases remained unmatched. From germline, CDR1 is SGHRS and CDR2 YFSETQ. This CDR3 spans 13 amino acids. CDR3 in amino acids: CASSLRQGYGYTF. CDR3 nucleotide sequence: TGCGCCAGCAGCCTGCGACAGGGTTATGGCTACACCTTC.

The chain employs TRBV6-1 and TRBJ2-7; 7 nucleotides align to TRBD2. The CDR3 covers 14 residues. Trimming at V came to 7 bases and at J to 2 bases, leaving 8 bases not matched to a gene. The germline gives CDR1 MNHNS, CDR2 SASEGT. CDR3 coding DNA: TGTGCCAGCATCCCAAGCGGGGCCGCCTACGAGCAGTACTTC. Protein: CASIPSGAAYEQYF.

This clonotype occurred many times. This CDR3 is CATKEGPVTGEQYF. In DNA form, the CDR3 reads TGTGCCACCAAGGAGGGACCAGTGACTGGCGAGCAGTACTTC. The chain carries TRBV19 and TRBJ2-7, with D possibly matching TRBD2 (6 bases). Germline V lookup: CDR1 LNHDA, CDR2 SQIVND (reference sequence). The CDR3 sequence is 14 residues long. V was shortened by 10 bases and J by 6 bases, with 22 bases between the two germline ends. The full variable domain, rest sourced from reference TRBV19 and TRBJ2-7, is DGGITQSPKYLFRKEGQNVTLSCEQNLNHDAMYWYRQDPGQGLRLIYYSQIVNDFQKGDIAEGYSVSREKKESFPLTVTSAQKNPTAFYLCATKEGPVTGEQYFGPGTRLTVT.

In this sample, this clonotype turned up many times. The CDR3 spells CASSYSGLAGGTQYF. As DNA, the CDR3 is TGTGCCAGCAGTTACTCAGGACTAGCGGGAGGGACCCAGTACTTC. The genes are TRBV6-5 and TRBJ2-5; 14 bases are a match to TRBD2. Germline CDR1 and CDR2: MNHEY and SVGAGI. There are 15 residues in the CDR3. The trim removed 0 bases at V and 7 bases at J, leaving 1 base unmatched.

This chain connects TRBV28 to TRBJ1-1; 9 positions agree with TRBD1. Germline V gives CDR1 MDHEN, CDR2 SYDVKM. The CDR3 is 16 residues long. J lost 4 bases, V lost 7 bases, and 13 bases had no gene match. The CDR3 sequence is CASTLWRTGAGTEAFF. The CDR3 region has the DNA TGTGCCAGCACCCTCTGGAGGACAGGGGCGGGCACTGAAGCTTTCTTT.